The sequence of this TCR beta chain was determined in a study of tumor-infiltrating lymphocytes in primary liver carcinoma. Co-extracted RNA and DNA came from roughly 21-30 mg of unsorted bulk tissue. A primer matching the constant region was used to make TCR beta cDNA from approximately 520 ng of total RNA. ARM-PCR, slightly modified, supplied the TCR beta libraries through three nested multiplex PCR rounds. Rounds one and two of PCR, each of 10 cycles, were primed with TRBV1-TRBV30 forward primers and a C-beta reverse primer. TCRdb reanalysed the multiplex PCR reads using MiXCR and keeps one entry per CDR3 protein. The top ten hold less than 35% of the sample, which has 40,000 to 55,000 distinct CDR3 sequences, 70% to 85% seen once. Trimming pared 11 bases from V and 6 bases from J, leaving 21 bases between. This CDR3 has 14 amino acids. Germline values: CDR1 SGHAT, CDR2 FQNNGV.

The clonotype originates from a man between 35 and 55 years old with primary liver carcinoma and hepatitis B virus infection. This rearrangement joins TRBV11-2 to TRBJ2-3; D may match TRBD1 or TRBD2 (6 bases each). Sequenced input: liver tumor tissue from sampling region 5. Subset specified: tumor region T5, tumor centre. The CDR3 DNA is TGTGCCGGAGGGACATGGGAGCCCGCCGATACGCAGTATTTT. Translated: CAGGTWEPADTQYF.